The source of this T cell receptor beta chain is a study of shared clonotypes between healthy human individuals. Across the study: Three plates each covered CD4 naive and memory; CD8 naive two, CD8 memory one.

Sequencing was performed with immunoSEQ multiplex PCR; in TCRdb, only in-frame clones are kept and a portion is missing. The repertoire consists of fewer than 850,000 clones, with around 91% occurring once and the leading ten covering 34%. The CDR3 covers 14 residues. Trimming stripped 3 bases from V and 6 bases from J, with 12 bases between. Germline V gene sequence: CDR1 LNHDA, CDR2 SQIVND (reference sequence). This clone was detected only once. The rearrangement joins TRBV19 to TRBJ1-5, with no clear D. The sequencing input was memory CD8+ T cells from PBMCs. Described subset: CD45RO+ cells pooled with CCR7-negative TemRA cells. The source of this sequence is a man aged 18 to 30 in good health. Some clones in this sample may be carry-over from other donors' samples. The CDR3 reads CASSITGLGQPQHF. CDR3 DNA sequence: TGTGCCAGTAGTATTACCGGACTTGGTCAGCCCCAGCATTTT.